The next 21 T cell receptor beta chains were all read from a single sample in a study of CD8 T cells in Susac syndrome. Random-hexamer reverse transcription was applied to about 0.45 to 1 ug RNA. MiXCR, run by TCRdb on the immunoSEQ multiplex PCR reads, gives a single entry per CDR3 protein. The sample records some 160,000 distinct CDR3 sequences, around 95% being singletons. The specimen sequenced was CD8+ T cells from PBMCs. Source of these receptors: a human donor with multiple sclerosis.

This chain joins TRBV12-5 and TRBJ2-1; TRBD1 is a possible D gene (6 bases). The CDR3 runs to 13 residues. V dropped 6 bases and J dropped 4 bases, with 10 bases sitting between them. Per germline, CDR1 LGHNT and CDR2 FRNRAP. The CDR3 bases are TGTGCTAGTGGGCCCACAGGGTACAATGAGCAGTTCTTC. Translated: CASGPTGYNEQFF.

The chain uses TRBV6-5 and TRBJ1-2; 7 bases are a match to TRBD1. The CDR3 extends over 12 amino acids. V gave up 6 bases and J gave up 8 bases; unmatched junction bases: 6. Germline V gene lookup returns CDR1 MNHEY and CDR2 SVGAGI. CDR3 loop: CASSETGVGYTF. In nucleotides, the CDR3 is TGTGCCAGCAGCGAAACAGGGGTAGGCTACACCTTC.

CDR3 coding DNA: TGTGCCAGCAGACCCAGACAGGGGGCCGAGCAGTACTTC. Protein sequence: CASRPRQGAEQYF. The rearrangement links TRBV7-9 to TRBJ2-7, with TRBD1 matching 10 bases. CDR1 is SEHNR, CDR2 FQNEAQ, per germline (reference sequence). This CDR3 is 13 amino acids long. Trimming cost V 6 bases and J 6 bases; bases outside gene matches: 5.

In DNA form, the CDR3 reads TGTGCCAGCAGTTTTTATCGCCGTGCAGCAACCTACGAGCAGTACTTC. It translates to CASSFYRRAATYEQYF. The chain combines TRBV28 with TRBJ2-7; D remains ambiguous. V lost 3 bases and J 2 bases, leaving 17 bases between the germline ends. This CDR3 spans 16 amino acids. Germline CDR1 is MDHEN and CDR2 is SYDVKM.

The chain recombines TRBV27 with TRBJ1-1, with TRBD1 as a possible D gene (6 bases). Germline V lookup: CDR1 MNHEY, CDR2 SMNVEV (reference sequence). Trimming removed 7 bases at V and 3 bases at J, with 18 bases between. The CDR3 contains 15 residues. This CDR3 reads CASNEGGRPDTEAFF. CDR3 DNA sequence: TGTGCCAGCAATGAGGGGGGGCGCCCGGACACTGAAGCTTTCTTT.

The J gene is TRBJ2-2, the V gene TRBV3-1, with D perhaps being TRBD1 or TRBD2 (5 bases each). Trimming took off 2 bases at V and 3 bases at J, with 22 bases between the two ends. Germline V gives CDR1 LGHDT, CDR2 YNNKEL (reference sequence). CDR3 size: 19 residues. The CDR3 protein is CASSQPGPKTRADTGELFF. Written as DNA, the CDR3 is TGTGCCAGCAGCCAACCGGGACCGAAGACCCGAGCGGACACCGGGGAGCTGTTTTTT.

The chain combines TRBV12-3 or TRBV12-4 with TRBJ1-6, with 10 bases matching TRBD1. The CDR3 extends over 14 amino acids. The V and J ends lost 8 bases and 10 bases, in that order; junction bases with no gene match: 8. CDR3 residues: CASRKGDRGSPLHF. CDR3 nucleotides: TGTGCCAGCCGAAAAGGGGACAGGGGATCACCCCTCCACTTT.

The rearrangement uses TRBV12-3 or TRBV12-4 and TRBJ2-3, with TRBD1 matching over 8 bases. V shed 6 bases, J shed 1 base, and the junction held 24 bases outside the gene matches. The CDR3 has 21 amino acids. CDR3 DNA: TGTGCCAGCAGCCGCTACGGACAGGGACGGGAGTGGTTGACAGGCACAGATACGCAGTATTTT. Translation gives CASSRYGQGREWLTGTDTQYF.

The DNA of the CDR3 is TGTGCCAGCAGCCCAGAGACCTCCTACGAGCAGTACTTC. It specifies CASSPETSYEQYF. The chain uses TRBV7-9 and TRBJ2-7; no reliable D call. The germline V and J ends were trimmed by 5 bases and 0 bases, with 8 bases remaining between them. There are 13 residues in the CDR3. Germline-derived CDR1 and CDR2 are SEHNR and FQNEAQ (reference sequence).

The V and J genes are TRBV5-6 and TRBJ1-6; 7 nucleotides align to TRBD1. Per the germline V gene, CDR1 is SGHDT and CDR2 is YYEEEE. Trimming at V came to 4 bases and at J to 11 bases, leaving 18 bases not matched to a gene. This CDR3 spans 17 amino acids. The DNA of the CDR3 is TGTGCCAGCAGCCTGGGTACAGGGGCCGCCGGAGGGACACCCCTCCACTTT. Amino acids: CASSLGTGAAGGTPLHF. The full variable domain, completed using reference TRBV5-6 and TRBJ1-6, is DAGVTQSPTHLIKTRGQQVTLRCSPKSGHDTVSWYQQALGQGPQFIFQYYEEEERQRGNFPDRFSGHQFPNYSSELNVNALLLGDSALYLCASSLGTGAAGGTPLHFGNGTRLTVT.

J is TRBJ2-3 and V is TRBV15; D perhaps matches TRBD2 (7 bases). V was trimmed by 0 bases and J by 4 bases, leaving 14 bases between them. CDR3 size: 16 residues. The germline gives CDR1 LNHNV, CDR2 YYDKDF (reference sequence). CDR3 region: CATSRDEGGGPDTQYF. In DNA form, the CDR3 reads TGTGCCACCAGCAGAGACGAGGGGGGAGGGCCAGATACGCAGTATTTT. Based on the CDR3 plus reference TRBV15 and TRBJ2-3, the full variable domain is DAMVIQNPRYQVTQFGKPVTLSCSQTLNHNVMYWYQQKSSQAPKLLFHYYDKDFNNEADTPDNFQSRRPNTSFCFLDIRSPGLGDTAMYLCATSRDEGGGPDTQYFGPGTRLTVL.

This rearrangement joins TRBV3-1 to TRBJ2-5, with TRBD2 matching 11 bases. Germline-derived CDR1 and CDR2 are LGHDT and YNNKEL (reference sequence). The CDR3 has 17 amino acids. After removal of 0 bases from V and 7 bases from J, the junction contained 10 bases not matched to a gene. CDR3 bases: TGTGCCAGCAGCCAAGATCTCCTAGCGGGGGGCCGGGGGACCCAGTACTTC. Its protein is CASSQDLLAGGRGTQYF.

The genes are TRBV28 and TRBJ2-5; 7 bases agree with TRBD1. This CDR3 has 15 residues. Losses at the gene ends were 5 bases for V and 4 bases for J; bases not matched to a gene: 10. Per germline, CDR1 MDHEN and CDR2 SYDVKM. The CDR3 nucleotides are TGTGCCAGCAGTCGAGGACAGGTTAGAAGAGAGACCCAGTACTTC. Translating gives CASSRGQVRRETQYF.

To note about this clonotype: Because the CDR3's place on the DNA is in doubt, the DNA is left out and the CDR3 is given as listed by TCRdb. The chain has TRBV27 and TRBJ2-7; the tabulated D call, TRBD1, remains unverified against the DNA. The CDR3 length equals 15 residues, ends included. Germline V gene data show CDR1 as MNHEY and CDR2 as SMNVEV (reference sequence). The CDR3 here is CASSSSRTGSDEQYF.

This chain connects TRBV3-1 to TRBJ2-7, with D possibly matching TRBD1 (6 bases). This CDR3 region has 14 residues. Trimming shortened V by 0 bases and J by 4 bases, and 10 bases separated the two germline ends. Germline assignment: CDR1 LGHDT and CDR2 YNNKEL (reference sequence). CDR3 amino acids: CASSQERRGYEQYF. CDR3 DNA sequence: TGTGCCAGCAGCCAAGAGCGCAGGGGTTACGAGCAGTACTTC.

The CDR3: CASSSAGTFTYEQYF. CDR3 coding DNA: TGTGCCAGCAGTTCCGCCGGGACTTTCACCTACGAGCAGTACTTC. The rearrangement uses TRBV27 and TRBJ2-7; maybe TRBD2 (6 bases). This CDR3 comprises 15 residues. Germline values: CDR1 MNHEY, CDR2 SMNVEV (reference sequence). V lost 4 bases and J lost 2, with 15 bases in between.

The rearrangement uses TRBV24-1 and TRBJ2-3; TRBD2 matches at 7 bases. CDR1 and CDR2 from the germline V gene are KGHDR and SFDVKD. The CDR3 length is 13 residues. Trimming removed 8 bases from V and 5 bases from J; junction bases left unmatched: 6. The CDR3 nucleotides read TGTGCCACCAACCCAGGGAGGGAAGATACGCAGTATTTT. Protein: CATNPGREDTQYF.

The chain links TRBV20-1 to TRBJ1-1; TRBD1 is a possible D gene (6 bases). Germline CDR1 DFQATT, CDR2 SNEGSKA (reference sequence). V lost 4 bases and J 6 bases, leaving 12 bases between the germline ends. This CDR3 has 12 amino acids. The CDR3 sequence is CSATEGEPEAFF. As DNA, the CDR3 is TGCAGTGCTACAGAGGGGGAACCTGAAGCTTTCTTT.

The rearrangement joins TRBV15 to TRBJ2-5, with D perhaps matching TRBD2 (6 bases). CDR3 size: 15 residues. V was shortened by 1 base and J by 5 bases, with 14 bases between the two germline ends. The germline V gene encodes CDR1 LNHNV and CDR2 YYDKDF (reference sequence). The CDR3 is CATSRAGDDGETQYF. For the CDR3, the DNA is TGTGCCACCAGCAGAGCGGGGGATGATGGGGAGACCCAGTACTTC. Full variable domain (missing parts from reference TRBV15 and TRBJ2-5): DAMVIQNPRYQVTQFGKPVTLSCSQTLNHNVMYWYQQKSSQAPKLLFHYYDKDFNNEADTPDNFQSRRPNTSFCFLDIRSPGLGDTAMYLCATSRAGDDGETQYFGPGTRLLVL.

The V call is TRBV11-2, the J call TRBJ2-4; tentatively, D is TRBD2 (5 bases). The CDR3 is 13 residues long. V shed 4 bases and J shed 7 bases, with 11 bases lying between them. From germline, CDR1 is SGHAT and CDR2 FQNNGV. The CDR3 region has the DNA TGTGCCAGCAGCTCGGGATTAGTTAACATTCAGTACTTC. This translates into CASSSGLVNIQYF.

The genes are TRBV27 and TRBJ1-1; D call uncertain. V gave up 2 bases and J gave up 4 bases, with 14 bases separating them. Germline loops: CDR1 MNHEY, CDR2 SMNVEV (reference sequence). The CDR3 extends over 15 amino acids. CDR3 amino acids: CASSLRVGLTTEAFF. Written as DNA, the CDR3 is TGTGCCAGCAGTTTAAGGGTTGGATTGACCACTGAAGCTTTCTTT.